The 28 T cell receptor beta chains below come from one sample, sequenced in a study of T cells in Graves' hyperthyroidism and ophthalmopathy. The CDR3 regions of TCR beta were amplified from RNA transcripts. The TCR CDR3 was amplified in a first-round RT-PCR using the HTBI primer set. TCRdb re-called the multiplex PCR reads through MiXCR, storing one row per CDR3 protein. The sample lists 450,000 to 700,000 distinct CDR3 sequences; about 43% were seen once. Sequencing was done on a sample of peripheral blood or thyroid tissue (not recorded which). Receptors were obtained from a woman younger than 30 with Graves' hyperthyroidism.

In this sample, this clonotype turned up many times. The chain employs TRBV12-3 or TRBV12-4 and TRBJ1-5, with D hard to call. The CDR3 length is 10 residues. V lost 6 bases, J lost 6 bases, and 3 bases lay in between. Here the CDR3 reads CASRTQPQHF. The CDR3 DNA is TGTGCCAGCAGGACTCAGCCCCAGCATTTT.

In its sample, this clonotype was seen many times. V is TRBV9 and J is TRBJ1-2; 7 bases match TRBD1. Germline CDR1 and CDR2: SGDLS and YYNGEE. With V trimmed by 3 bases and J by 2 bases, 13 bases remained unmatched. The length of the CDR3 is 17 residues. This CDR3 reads CASSAYKIGTENYGYTF. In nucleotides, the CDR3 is TGTGCCAGCAGCGCTTATAAGATCGGGACAGAGAACTATGGCTACACCTTC.

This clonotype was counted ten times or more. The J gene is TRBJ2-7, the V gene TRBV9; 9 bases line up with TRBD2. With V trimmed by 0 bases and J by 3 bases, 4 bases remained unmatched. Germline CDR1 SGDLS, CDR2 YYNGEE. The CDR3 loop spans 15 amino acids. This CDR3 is CASSVALLAGYEQYF. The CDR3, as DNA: TGTGCCAGCAGCGTAGCTCTACTAGCGGGCTACGAGCAGTACTTC.

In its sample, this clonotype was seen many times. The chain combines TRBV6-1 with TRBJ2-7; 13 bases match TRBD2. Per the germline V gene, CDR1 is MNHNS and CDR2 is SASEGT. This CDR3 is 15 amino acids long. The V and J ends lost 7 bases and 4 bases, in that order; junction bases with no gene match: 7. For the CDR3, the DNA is TGTGCCAGCAATGTCGGACTAGCGGGAGTTTACGAGCAGTACTTC. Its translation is CASNVGLAGVYEQYF.

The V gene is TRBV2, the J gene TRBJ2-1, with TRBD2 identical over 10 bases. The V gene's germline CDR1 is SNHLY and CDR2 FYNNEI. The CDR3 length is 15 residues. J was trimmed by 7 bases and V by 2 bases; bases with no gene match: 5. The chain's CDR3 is CASSEWASGSNEQFF. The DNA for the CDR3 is TGTGCCAGCAGTGAATGGGCTAGCGGGAGTAATGAGCAGTTCTTC.

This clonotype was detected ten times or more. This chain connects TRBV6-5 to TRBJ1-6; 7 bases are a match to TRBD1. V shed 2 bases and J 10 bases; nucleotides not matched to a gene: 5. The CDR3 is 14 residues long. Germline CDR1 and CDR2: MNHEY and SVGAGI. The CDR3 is CASSYRTGGSPLHF. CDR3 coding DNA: TGTGCCAGCAGTTACCGGACAGGTGGCTCACCCCTCCACTTT.

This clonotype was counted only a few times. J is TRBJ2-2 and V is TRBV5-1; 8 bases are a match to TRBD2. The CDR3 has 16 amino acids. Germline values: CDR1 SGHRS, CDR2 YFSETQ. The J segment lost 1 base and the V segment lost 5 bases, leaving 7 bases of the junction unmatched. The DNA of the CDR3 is TGCGCCAGCAGGCCCTCAGCGGGGGAGAACACCGGGGAGCTGTTTTTT. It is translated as CASRPSAGENTGELFF. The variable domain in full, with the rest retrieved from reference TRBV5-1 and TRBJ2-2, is KAGVTQTPRYLIKTRGQQVTLSCSPISGHRSVSWYQQTPGQGLQFLFEYFSETQRNKGNFPGRFSGRQFSNSRSEMNVSTLELGDSALYLCASRPSAGENTGELFFGEGSRLTVL.

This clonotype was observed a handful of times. DNA for the CDR3: TGTGCCAGCAAGACTAGCGGGGGCACAGATACGCAGTATTTT. This sequence encodes CASKTSGGTDTQYF. The rearrangement links TRBV5-4 to TRBJ2-3; TRBD2 matches at 11 bases. The CDR3 contains 14 residues. Germline CDR1 reads SGHNT; CDR2 reads YYREEE (reference sequence). With V trimmed by 6 bases and J by 1 base, 1 base remained unmatched.

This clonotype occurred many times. The CDR3 nucleotides are TGCAGTGCTGATCCGGGACAGGGGATGTTTTTCTTT. It encodes CSADPGQGMFFF. This sequence joins TRBV20-1 and TRBJ1-1; 10 positions agree with TRBD1. Trimming at V came to 5 bases and at J to 13 bases, leaving 10 bases not matched to a gene. This CDR3 region has 12 residues. From germline, CDR1 is DFQATT and CDR2 SNEGSKA (reference sequence).

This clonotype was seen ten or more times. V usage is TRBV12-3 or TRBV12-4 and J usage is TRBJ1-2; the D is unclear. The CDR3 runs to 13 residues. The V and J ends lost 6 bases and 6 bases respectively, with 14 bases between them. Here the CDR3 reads CASSPGIRDGYTF. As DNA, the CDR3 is TGTGCCAGCAGCCCCGGGATAAGAGATGGCTACACCTTC.

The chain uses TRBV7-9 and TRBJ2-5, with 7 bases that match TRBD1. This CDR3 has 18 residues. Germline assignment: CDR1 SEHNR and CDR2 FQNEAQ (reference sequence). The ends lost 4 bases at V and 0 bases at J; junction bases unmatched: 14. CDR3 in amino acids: CASSSDVRDRGNQETQYF. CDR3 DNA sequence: TGTGCCAGCAGCTCCGACGTCCGGGACAGAGGAAACCAAGAGACCCAGTACTTC.

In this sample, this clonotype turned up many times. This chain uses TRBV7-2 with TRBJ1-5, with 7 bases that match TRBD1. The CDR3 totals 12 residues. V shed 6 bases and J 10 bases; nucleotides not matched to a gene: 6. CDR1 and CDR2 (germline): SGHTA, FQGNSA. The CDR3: CASSSGGEPQHF. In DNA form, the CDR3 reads TGTGCCAGCAGTTCAGGGGGTGAACCCCAGCATTTT.

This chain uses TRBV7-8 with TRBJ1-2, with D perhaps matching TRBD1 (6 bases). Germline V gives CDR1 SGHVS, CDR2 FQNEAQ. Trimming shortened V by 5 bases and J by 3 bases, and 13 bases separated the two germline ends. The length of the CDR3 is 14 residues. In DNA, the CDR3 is TGTGCCAGCAGCCGTCCAGGGGTAGACTATGGCTACACCTTC. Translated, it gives CASSRPGVDYGYTF.

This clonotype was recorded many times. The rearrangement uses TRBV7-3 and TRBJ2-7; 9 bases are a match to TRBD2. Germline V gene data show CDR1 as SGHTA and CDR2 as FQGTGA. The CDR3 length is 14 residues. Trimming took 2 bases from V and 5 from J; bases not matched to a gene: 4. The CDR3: CASSLEGTSNEQYF. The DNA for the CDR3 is TGTGCCAGCAGCTTAGAAGGGACTAGCAACGAGCAGTACTTC.

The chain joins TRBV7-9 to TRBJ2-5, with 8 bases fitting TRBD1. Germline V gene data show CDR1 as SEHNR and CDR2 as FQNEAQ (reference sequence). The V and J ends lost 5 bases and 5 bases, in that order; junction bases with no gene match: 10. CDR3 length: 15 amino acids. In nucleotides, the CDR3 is TGTGCCAGCAGCGGACGGACAGGGTCCCACGAGACCCAGTACTTC. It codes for CASSGRTGSHETQYF.

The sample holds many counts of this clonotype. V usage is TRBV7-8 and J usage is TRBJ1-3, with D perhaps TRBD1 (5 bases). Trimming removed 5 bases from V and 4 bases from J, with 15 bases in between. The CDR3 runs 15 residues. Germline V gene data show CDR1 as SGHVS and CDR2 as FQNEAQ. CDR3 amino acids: CASSQTPGTGNTIYF. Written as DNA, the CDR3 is TGTGCCAGCAGCCAGACACCAGGGACGGGAAACACCATATATTTT. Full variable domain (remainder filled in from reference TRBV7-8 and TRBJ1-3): GAGVSQSPRYKVAKRGQDVALRCDPISGHVSLFWYQQALGQGPEFLTYFQNEAQLDKSGLPSDRFFAERPEGSVSTLKIQRTQQEDSAVYLCASSQTPGTGNTIYFGEGSWLTVV.

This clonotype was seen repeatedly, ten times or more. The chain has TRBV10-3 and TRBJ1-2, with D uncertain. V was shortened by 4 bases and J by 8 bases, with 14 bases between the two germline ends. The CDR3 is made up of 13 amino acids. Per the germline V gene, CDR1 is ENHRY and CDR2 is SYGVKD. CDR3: CAISVSPSTGYTF. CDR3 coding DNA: TGTGCCATCAGTGTATCCCCCTCGACGGGCTACACCTTC.

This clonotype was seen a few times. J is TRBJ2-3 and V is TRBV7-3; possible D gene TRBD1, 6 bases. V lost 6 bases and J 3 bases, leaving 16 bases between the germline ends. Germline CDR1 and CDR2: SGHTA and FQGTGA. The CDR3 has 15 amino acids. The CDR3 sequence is CASSMSWGRTDTQYF. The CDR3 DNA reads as TGTGCCAGCAGTATGTCCTGGGGGCGAACAGATACGCAGTATTTT.

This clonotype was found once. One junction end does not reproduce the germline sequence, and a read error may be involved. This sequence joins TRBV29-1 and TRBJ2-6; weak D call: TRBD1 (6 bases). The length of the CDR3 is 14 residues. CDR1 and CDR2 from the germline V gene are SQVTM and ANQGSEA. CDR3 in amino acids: CSVVQGDGTNVLTF. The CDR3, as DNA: TGCAGCGTTGTACAGGGTGATGGGACCAACGTCCTGACTTTC.

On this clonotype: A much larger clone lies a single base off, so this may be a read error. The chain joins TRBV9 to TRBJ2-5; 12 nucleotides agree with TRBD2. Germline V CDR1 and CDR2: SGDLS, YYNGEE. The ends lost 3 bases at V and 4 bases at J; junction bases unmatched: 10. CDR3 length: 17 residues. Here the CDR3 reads CASSEGLAGLRRETQYF. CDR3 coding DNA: TGTGCCAGCAGCGAGGGACTAGCGGGCCTACGTAGAGAGACCCAGTACTTC.

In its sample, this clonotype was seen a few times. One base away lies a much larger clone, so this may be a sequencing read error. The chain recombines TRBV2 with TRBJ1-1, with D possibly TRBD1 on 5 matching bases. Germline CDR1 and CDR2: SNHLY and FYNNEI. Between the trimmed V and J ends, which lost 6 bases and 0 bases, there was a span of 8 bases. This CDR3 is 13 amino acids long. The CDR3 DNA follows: TGTGCCAGCAGGGCCAGGGTGAACACTGAAGCTTTCTTT. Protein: CASRARVNTEAFF.

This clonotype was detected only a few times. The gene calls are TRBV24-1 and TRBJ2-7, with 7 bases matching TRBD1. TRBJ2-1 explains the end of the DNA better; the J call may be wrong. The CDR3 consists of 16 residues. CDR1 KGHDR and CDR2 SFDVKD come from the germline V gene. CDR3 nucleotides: TGTGCCACCAGTGATTTGAGGCAGGGGGATGTACATGAGCAGTTCTTC. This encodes CATSDLRQGDVHEQFF.

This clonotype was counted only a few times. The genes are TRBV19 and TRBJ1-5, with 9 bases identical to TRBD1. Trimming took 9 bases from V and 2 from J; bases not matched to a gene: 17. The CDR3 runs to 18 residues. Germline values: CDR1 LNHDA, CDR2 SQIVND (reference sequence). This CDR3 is CASSRPGTGRGGNQPQHF. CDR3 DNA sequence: TGTGCCAGCTCCCGTCCCGGGACAGGGAGAGGTGGCAATCAGCCCCAGCATTTT.

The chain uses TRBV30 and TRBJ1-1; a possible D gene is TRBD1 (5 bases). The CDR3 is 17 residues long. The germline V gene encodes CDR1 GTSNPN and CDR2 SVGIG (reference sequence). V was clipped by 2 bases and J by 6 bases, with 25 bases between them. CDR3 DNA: TGTGCCTGGAGTCCCCCAGGGCGCGGAGGGAGGTCGGCTGAAGCTTTCTTT. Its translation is CAWSPPGRGGRSAEAFF.

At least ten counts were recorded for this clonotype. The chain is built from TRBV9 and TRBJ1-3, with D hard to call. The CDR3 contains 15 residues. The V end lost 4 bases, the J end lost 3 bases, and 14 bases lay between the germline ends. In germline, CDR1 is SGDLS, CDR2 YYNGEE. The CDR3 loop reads CASSITDTFGNTIYF. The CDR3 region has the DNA TGTGCCAGCAGCATCACCGACACGTTTGGAAACACCATATATTTT.

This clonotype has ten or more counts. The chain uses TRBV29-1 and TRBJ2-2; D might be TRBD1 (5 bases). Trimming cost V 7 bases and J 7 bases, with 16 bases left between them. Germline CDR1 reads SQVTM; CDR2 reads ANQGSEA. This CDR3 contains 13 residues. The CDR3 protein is CSARAGSHGELFF. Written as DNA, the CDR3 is TGCAGCGCCCGGGCAGGGTCTCACGGGGAGCTGTTTTTT.

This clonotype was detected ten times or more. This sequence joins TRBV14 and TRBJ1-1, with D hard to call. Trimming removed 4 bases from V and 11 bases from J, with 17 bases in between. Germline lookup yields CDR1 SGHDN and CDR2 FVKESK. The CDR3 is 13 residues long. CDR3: CASSLLHSGGAFF. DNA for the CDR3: TGTGCCAGCAGCCTCCTCCACTCAGGCGGGGCTTTCTTT.

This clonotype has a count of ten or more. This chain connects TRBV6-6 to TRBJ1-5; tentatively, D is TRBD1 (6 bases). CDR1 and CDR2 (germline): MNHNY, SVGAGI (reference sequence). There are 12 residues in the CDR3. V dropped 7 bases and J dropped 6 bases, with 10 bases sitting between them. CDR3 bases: TGTGCCAGCACTACAGGGACTCAGCCCCAGCATTTT. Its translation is CASTTGTQPQHF.